Sequencing of this TCR beta chain was carried out in a study of blood T cell repertoires in COVID-19. Study-wide context: COVID-19 samples collected from the United States, Italy and Spain covered acute and convalescent phases.

Clones were read by immunoSEQ multiplex PCR, and TCRdb kept only the in-frame ones, dropping some. The sample shows about 62,000 clones, around 90% of them seen only once. CDR3 length: 13 residues. The V gene end was trimmed by 6 bases and the J gene end by 5 bases; junction bases not matched to a gene: 5. From germline, CDR1 is SNHLY and CDR2 FYNNEI. The receptor was isolated from a man aged 70 or older with acute or convalescent COVID-19. Sequencing input: peripheral blood. This chain uses TRBV2 with TRBJ2-5; TRBD1 matches at 8 bases. CDR3: CASRRTGTETQYF. DNA for the CDR3: TGTGCCAGCAGGCGGACAGGGACCGAGACCCAGTACTTC. Using reference TRBV2 and TRBJ2-5 for the parts outside the CDR3, the full variable domain is EPEVTQTPSHQVTQMGQEVILRCVPISNHLYFYWYRQILGQKVEFLVSFYNNEISEKSEIFDDQFSVERPDGSNFTLKIRSTKLEDSAMYFCASRRTGTETQYFGPGTRLLVL.